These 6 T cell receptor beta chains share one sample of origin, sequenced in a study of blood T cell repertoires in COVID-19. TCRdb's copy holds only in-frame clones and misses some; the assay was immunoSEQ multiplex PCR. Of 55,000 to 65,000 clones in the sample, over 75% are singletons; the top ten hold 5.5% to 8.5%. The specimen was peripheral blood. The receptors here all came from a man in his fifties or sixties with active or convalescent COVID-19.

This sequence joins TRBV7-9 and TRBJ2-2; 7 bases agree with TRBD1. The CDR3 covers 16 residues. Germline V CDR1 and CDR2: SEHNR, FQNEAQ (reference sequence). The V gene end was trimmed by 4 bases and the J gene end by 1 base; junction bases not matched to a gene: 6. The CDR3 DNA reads TGTGCCAGCAGCTCCCCGACAGGGAGGAACACCGGGGAGCTGTTTTTT. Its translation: CASSSPTGRNTGELFF. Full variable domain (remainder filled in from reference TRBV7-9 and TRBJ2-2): DTGVSQNPRHKITKRGQNVTFRCDPISEHNRLYWYRQTLGQGPEFLTYFQNEAQLEKSRLLSDRFSAERPKGSFSTLEIQRTEQGDSAMYLCASSSPTGRNTGELFFGEGSRLTVL.

The CDR3 region is CASSLRPGTEAFF. DNA of the CDR3: TGTGCCAGCAGTCTCCGACCAGGCACTGAAGCTTTCTTT. The chain combines TRBV12-3 or TRBV12-4 with TRBJ1-1; D is unresolved. V was pared by 5 bases and J by 4 bases, with 11 bases between. CDR3 size: 13 residues.

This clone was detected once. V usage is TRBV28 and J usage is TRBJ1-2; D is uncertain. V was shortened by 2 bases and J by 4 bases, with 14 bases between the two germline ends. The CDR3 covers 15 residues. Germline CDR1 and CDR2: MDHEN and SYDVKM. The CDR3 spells CASSLSRLGSYGYTF. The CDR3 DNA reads TGTGCCAGCAGTTTAAGTCGTCTAGGCTCCTATGGCTACACCTTC.

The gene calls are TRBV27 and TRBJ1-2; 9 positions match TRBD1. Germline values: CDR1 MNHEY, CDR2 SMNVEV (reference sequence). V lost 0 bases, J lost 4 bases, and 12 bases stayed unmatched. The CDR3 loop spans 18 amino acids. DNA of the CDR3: TGTGCCAGCAGTTTATCGCTACGTCCGGGACAGGGATTCTATGGCTACACCTTC. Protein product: CASSLSLRPGQGFYGYTF.

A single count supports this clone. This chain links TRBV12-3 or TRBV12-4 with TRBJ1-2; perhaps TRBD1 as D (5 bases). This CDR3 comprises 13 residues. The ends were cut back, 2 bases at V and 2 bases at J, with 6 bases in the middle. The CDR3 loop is CASSLSGNYGYTF. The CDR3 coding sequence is TGTGCCAGCAGTTTATCAGGGAACTATGGCTACACCTTC.

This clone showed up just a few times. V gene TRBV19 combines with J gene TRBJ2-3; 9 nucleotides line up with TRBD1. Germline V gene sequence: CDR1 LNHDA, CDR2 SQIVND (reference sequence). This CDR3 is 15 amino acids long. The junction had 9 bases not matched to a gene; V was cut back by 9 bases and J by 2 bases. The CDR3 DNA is TGTGCCAGCAAGGGACAGGGCCTTCTCACAGATACGCAGTATTTT. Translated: CASKGQGLLTDTQYF.